This TCR beta chain was recovered during a study of cytomegalovirus exposure and HLA in healthy donors. These donors counted as nominally healthy when sampled, but unrecorded immune exposures were likely. The PCR employed 60 Vbeta primers together with 13 Jbeta primers. Sequenced by immunoSEQ multiplex PCR; TCRdb stores in-frame clones only, minus some. In the table there are 200,000 to 300,000 clones, about four fifths of which are singletons. Concerning this clone itself: Its matching antigen is unknown.

CDR1 is MDHEN, CDR2 SYDVKM, per germline. The CDR3 spans 18 residues. V shed 6 bases and J shed 1 base, with 19 bases lying between them. Broader study findings: Prior analysis indicated that the majority of TCR beta V segments exhibited productivity approximately 87% or approximately 30% of the time. Common viral pathogens seemed, in a later analysis, to connect with several of the most significant clusters. Per published reports, the classifier diagnosed cytomegalovirus status with high specificity and sensitivity.

J is TRBJ2-6 and V is TRBV28; a possible D gene is TRBD2 (6 bases). Sequences were obtained from PBMCs. This clonotype originated in a middle-aged woman in good health and CMV-seropositive. This chain's CDR3 is CASSGGVSPRSGANVLTF. The CDR3 region has the DNA TGTGCCAGCAGCGGAGGGGTAAGCCCACGGTCTGGGGCCAACGTCCTGACTTTC.